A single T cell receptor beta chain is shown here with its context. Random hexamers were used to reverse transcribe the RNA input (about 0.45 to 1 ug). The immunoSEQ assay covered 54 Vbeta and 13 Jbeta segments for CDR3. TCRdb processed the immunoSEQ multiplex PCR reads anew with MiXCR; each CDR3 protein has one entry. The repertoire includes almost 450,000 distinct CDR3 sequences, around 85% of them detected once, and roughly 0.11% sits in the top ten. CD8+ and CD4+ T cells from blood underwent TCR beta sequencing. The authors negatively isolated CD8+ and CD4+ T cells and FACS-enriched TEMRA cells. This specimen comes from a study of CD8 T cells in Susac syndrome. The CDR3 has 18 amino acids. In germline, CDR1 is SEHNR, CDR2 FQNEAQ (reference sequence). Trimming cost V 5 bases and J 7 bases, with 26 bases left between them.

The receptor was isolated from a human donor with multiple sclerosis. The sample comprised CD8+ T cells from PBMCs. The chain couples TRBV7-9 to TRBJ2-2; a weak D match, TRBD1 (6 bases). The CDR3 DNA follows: TGTGCCAGCAGCGAGCAGCTCCGGGACACCGAAAAGCACGGGGAGCTGTTTTTT. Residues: CASSEQLRDTEKHGELFF.